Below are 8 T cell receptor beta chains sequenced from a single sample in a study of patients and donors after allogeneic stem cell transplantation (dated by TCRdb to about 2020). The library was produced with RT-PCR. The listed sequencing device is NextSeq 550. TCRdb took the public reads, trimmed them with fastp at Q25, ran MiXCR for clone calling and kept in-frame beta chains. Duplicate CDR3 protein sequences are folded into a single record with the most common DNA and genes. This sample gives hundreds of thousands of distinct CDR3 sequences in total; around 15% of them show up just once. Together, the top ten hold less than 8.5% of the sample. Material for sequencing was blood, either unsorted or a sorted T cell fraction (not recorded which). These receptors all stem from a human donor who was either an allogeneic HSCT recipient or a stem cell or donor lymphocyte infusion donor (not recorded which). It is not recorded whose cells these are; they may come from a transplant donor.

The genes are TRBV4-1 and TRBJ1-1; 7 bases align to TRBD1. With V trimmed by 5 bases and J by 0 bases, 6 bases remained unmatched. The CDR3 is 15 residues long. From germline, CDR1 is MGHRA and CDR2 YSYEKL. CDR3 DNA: TGCGCCAGCAGCTCCTACAGGGGTTTGAACACTGAAGCTTTCTTT. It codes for CASSSYRGLNTEAFF.

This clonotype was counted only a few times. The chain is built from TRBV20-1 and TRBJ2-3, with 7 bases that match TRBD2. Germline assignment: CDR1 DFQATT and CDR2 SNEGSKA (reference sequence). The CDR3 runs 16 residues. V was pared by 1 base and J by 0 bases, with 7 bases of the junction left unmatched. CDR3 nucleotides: TGCAGTGCTAGAGGTCGGCTAGCGGTTAGCACAGATACGCAGTATTTT. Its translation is CSARGRLAVSTDTQYF.

CDR3 bases: TGTGCCAGCAGCCTCTACGACAGGGATGGAGGAAACACCATATATTTT. Translated: CASSLYDRDGGNTIYF. This chain uses TRBV7-2 with TRBJ1-3, with TRBD1 matching 7 bases. Germline CDR1 SGHTA, CDR2 FQGNSA. V dropped 5 bases and J dropped 4; count of bases not matched to a gene: 11. This CDR3 spans 16 amino acids.

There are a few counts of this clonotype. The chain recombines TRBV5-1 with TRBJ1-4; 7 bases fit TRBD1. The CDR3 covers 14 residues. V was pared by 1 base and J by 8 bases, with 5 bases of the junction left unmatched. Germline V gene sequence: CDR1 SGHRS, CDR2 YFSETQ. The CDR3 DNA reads TGCGCCAGCAGCTTGACCCGGACAGGCGAAAAACTGTTTTTT. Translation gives CASSLTRTGEKLFF.

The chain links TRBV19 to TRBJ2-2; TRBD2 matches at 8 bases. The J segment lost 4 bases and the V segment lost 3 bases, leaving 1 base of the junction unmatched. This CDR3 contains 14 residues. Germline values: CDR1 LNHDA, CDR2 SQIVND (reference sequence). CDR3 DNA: TGTGCCAGTAGTATCGGGAGGGGCACCGGGGAGCTGTTTTTT. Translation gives CASSIGRGTGELFF.

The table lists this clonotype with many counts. DNA of the CDR3: TGCGCCAGCAGCTTGGGCCTCACAGGGGCGGTAGAAACTGAAGCTTTCTTT. Translated: CASSLGLTGAVETEAFF. The genes are TRBV5-1 and TRBJ1-1; 7 bases align to TRBD1. Germline CDR1 is SGHRS and CDR2 is YFSETQ. The trim removed 0 bases at V and 5 bases at J, leaving 13 bases unmatched. The CDR3 loop spans 17 amino acids.

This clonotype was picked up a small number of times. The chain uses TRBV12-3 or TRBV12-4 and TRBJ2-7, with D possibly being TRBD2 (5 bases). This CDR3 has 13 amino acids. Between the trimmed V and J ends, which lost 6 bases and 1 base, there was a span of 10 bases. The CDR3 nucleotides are TGTGCCAGCAGGCCAGCGGCTTCCTACGAGCAGTACTTC. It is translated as CASRPAASYEQYF.

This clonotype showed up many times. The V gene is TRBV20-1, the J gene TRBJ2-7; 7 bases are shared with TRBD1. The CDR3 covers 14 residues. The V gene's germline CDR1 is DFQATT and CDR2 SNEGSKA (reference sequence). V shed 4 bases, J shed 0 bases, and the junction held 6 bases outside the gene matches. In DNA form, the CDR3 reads TGCAGTGCTATAGACAGGGCCAGCTCCTACGAGCAGTACTTC. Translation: CSAIDRASSYEQYF.